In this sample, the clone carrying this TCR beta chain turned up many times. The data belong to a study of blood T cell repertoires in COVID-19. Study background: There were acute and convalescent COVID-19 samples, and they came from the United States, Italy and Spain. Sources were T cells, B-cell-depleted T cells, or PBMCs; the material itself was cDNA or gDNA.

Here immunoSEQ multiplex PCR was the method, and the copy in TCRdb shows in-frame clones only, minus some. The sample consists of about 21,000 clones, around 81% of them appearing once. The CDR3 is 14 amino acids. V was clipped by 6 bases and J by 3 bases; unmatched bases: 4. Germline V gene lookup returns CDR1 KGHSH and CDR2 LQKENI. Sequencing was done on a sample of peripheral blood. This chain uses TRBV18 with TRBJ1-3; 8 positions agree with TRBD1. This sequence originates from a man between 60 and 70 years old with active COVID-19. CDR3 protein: CASSQGQDGNTIYF. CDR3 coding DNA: TGTGCCAGCTCGCAGGGACAGGATGGAAACACCATATATTTT.